This T cell receptor beta chain was documented in a study of cytomegalovirus exposure and HLA in healthy donors. Study outcomes and limitations: Later analysis identified around 15,000 TCR beta sequences associated with HLA alleles, using a false discovery rate threshold of 0.05.

Per germline, CDR1 SGHNT and CDR2 YYREEE (reference sequence). The V gene lost 0 bases and the J gene lost 3 bases, with 12 bases spanning the gap. The length of the CDR3 is 16 residues. Researchers ran the PCR with 60 Vbeta and 13 Jbeta primers. The data were produced by immunoSEQ multiplex PCR, yet TCRdb's version contains in-frame clones alone and is incomplete. The sample holds 150,000 to 200,000 clones, over 65% seen once. This clone was counted a single time. What it recognizes is unknown. The source of this sequence is a woman in her sixties in good health and CMV-seropositive. Sequenced input: PBMCs. The chain links TRBV5-4 to TRBJ2-2, with D possibly being TRBD2 (7 bases). Here the CDR3 reads CASSLAGGADTGELFF. In nucleotides, the CDR3 is TGTGCCAGCAGCTTGGCGGGGGGCGCGGACACCGGGGAGCTGTTTTTT. Full variable domain (rest looked up from reference TRBV5-4 and TRBJ2-2): ETGVTQSPTHLIKTRGQQVTLRCSSQSGHNTVSWYQQALGQGPQFIFQYYREEENGRGNFPPRFSGLQFPNYSSELNVNALELDDSALYLCASSLAGGADTGELFFGEGSRLTVL.